A selection of T cell receptor beta chains follows, all from one sample in a study of blood T cells in healthy people across ages. TCRdb re-called the 5' RACE reads through MiXCR, storing one row per CDR3 protein. The sample yields some 710,000 distinct CDR3 sequences, 22% seen once. What was sequenced was blood. Source of these receptors: a man in his 70s in good health. Each CDR3 is given with its conserved first and last residue. Each record gives: V gene, D gene, J gene, clone size, CDR3 DNA, CDR3 protein. D genes are given only for firm matches. A row's size may be missing; if present it is once, few, many or a size class.

>TRBV5-1|-|TRBJ2-5|many
TGCGCCAGCAGCTCCGGGACGCTCCTACTTTTCCAAGAGACCCAGTACTTC
CASSSGTLLLFQETQYF
>TRBV7-7|-|TRBJ2-7|few
TGTGCCAGCAGCCCCTTAACCTTGGGGGAGCAGTACTTC
CASSPLTLGEQYF
>TRBV12-1|-|TRBJ2-3|few
TGTGCCAGCAGACCCAATAGACTAGCCCCCGCTAGCACAGATACGCAGTATTTT
CASRPNRLAPASTDTQYF
>TRBV30|TRBD1|TRBJ1-2|-
TGTGCCTGGACCACAGACAGGGCCTGTGGCTACACCTTC
CAWTTDRACGYTF
>TRBV19|-|TRBJ1-2|-
TGTGCCAGTAGTCCAAGGGACACCCCAGGCTACACCTTC
CASSPRDTPGYTF
>TRBV7-2|-|TRBJ1-5|-
TGTGCCAGCAGCTTGGGCAGGGGCACTCAGCCCCAGCATTTT
CASSLGRGTQPQHF
>TRBV12-3/TRBV12-4|-|TRBJ2-7|-
TGTGCCAGCAGCCAACTACAGGGTTCCTACGAGCAGTACTTC
CASSQLQGSYEQYF
>TRBV12-3/TRBV12-4|-|TRBJ2-5|-
TGTGCCAGCAGTTCGACCTGGACCGGGGAGACCCAGTACTTC
CASSSTWTGETQYF
>TRBV4-3|TRBD2|TRBJ2-1|few
TGCGCCAGCAGCCAAGGCATATTAGCGGGAGTGGCTGAGCAGTTCTTC
CASSQGILAGVAEQFF
>TRBV6-2/TRBV6-3|-|TRBJ2-4|-
TGTGCCAGCAGCGGACTGACGGCAAGCCCTCTAGCCAGGGGAGCCAAAAACATTCAGTACTTC
CASSGLTASPLARGAKNIQYF
>TRBV24-1|-|TRBJ1-5|-
TGTGCCACCAGTGGCCAGGATACGGGCAATCAGCCCCAGCATTTT
CATSGQDTGNQPQHF
>TRBV19|-|TRBJ1-2|-
TGTGCCAGTAGGGGCTCCTCCGACTCTGGCTACACCTTC
CASRGSSDSGYTF
>TRBV25-1|-|TRBJ1-2|-
TGTGCCAGCAGTGAAGTGGGCAGGGGAGGGAACGGCTACACCTTC
CASSEVGRGGNGYTF
>TRBV10-3|-|TRBJ1-2|once
TGTGCCATCAGTGAAATGAACGGTTATGGCCACACCTTC
CAISEMNGYGHTF